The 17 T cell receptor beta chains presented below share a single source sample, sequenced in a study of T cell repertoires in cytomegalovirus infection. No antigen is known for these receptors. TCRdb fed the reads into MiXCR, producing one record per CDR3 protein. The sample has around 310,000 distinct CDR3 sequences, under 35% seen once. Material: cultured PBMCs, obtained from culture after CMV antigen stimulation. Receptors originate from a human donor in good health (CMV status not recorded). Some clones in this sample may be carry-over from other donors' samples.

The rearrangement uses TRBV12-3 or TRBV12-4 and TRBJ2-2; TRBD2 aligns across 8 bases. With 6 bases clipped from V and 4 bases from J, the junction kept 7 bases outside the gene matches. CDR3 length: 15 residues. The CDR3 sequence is CASRRAGAGTGELFF. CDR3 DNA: TGTGCCAGCAGACGAGCGGGAGCGGGCACCGGGGAGCTGTTTTTT.

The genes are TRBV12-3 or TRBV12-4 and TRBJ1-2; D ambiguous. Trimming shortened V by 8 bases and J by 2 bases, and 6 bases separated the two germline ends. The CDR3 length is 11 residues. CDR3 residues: CASSRNYGYTF. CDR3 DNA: TGTGCCAGCTCCCGGAACTATGGCTACACCTTC.

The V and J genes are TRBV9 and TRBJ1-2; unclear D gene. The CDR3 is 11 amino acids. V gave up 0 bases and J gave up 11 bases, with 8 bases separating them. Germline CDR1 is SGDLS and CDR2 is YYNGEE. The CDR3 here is CASSVAERYTF. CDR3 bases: TGTGCCAGCAGCGTAGCAGAGCGATACACCTTC.

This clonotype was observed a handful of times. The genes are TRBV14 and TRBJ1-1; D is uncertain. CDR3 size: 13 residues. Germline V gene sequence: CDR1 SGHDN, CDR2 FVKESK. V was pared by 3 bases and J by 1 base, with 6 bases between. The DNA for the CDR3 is TGTGCCAGCAGCCAGTACTGGAACACTGAAGCTTTCTTT. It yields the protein CASSQYWNTEAFF.

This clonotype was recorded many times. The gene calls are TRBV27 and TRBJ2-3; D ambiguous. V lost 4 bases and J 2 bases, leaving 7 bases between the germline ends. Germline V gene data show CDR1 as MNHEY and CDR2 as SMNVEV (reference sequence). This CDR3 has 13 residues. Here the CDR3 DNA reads TGTGCCAGCAGTTCCCTCCTCACAGATACGCAGTATTTT. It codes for CASSSLLTDTQYF.

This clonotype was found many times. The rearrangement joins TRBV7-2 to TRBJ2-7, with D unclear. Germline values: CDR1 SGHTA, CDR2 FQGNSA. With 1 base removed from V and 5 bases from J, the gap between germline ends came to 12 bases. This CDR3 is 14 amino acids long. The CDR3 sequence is CASSLGASPNEQYF. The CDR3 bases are TGTGCCAGCAGCTTAGGGGCCTCACCGAACGAGCAGTACTTC.

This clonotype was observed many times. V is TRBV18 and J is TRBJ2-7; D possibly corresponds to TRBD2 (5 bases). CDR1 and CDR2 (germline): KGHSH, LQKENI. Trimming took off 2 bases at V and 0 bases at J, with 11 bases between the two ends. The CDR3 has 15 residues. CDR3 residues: CASSPLPDFSYEQYF. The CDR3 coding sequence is TGTGCCAGCTCACCATTGCCGGACTTCTCCTACGAGCAGTACTTC. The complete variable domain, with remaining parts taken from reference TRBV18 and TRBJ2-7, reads NAGVMQNPRHLVRRRGQEARLRCSPMKGHSHVYWYRQLPEEGLKFMVYLQKENIIDESGMPKERFSAEFPKEGPSILRIQQVVRGDSAAYFCASSPLPDFSYEQYFGPGTRLTVT.

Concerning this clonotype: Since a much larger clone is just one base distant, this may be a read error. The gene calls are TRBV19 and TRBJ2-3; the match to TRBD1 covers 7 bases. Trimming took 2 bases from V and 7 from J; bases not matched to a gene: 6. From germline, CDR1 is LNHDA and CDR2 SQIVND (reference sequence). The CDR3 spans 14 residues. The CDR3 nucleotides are TGTGCCAGTAGTATAACCTGGGACAGCAATACGCAGTATTTT. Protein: CASSITWDSNTQYF. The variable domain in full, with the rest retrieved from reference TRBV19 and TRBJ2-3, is DGGITQSPKYLFRKEGQNVTLSCEQNLNHDAMYWYRQDPGQGLRLIYYSQIVNDFQKGDIAEGYSVSREKKESFPLTVTSAQKNPTAFYLCASSITWDSNTQYFGPGTRLTVL.

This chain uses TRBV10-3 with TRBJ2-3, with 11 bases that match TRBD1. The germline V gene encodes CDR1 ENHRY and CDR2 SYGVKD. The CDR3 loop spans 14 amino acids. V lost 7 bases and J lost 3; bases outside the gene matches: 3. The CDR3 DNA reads TGTGCCATCACAAGGGACAGGGGGACAGATACGCAGTATTTT. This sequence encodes CAITRDRGTDTQYF.

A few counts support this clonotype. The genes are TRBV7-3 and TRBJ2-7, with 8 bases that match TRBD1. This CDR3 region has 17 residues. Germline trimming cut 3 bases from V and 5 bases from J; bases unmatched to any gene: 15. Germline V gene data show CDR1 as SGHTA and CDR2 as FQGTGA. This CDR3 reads CASSLGPRTGLDHEQYF. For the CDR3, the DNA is TGTGCCAGCAGCTTGGGTCCCAGGACAGGGTTAGACCACGAGCAGTACTTC.

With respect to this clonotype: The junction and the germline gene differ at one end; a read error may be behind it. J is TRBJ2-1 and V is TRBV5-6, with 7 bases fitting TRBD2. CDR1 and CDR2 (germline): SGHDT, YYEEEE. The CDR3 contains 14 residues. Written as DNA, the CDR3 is TGTGCCAGCACCTTGGGACTACAATACAATGAGCAGTTCTTC. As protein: CASTLGLQYNEQFF.

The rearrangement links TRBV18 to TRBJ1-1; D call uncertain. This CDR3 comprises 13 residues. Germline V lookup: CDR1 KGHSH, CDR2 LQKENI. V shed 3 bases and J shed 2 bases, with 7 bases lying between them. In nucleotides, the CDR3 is TGTGCCAGCTCACCGCCTCATAACACTGAAGCTTTCTTT. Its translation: CASSPPHNTEAFF.

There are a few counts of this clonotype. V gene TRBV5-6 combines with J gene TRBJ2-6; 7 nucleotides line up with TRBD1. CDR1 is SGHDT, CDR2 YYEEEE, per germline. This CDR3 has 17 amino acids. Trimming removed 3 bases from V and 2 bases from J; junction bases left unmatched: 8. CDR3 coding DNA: TGTGCCAGCAGCTCTTCTCGGGACAGAGCTGGGGCCAACGTCCTGACTTTC. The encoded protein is CASSSSRDRAGANVLTF.

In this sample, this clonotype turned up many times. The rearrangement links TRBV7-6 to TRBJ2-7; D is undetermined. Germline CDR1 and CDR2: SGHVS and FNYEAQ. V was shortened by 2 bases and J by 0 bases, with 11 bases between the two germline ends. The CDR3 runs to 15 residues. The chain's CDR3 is CASSLSTSSSYEQYF. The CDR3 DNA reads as TGTGCCAGCAGCTTATCTACCTCGAGCTCCTACGAGCAGTACTTC. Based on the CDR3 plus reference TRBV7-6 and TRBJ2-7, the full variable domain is GAGVSQSPRYKVTKRGQDVALRCDPISGHVSLYWYRQALGQGPEFLTYFNYEAQQDKSGLPNDRFSAERPEGSISTLTIQRTEQRDSAMYRCASSLSTSSSYEQYFGPGTRLTVT.

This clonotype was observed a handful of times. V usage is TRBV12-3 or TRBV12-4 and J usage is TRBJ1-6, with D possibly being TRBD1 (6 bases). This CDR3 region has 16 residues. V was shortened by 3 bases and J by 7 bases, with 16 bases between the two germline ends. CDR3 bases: TGTGCCAGCAGTTTGGCCCCCGGGACACGAAATTCACCCCTCCACTTT. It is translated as CASSLAPGTRNSPLHF.

The chain's CDR3 is CASSQRGGTVYGYTF. DNA of the CDR3: TGTGCCAGCAGCCAACGAGGGGGGACAGTTTATGGCTACACCTTC. V gene TRBV3-1 combines with J gene TRBJ1-2; TRBD1 agrees at 7 bases. V shed 2 bases, J shed 5 bases, and the junction held 8 bases outside the gene matches. Germline V gives CDR1 LGHDT, CDR2 YNNKEL (reference sequence). The CDR3 runs 15 residues.

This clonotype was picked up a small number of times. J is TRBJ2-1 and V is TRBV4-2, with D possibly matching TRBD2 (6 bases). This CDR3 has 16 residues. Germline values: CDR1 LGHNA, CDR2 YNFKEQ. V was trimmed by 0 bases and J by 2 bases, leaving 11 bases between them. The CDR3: CASSQDKAGTYNEQFF. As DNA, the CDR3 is TGTGCCAGCAGCCAAGATAAAGCGGGTACCTACAATGAGCAGTTCTTC.